Listed here is a single TCR beta chain. Its target is not known. The data were obtained in a study of cytomegalovirus exposure and HLA in healthy donors. General study findings and limits: It was confirmed in vitro that three of the CMV-associated chains were specific for CMV antigens.

PCR amplification relied on 60 Vbeta primers (plus 13 Jbeta primers). Assay: immunoSEQ multiplex PCR; the TCRdb copy retains only in-frame clones and omits some. The sample contains about 150,000 clones, about 60% of which appear only once. V was cut by 4 bases and J by 5 bases, with 9 bases left in between. This CDR3 spans 13 amino acids. Germline assignment: CDR1 MNHEY and CDR2 SMNVEV (reference sequence). The sequence came from a woman aged 55-70 years in good health and CMV-seropositive. The J gene is TRBJ1-5, the V gene TRBV27; no firm D call. Sequenced sample: PBMCs. As DNA, the CDR3 is TGTGCCAGCAGTTGGGCCGTCTATCAGCCCCAGCATTTT. Protein sequence: CASSWAVYQPQHF.